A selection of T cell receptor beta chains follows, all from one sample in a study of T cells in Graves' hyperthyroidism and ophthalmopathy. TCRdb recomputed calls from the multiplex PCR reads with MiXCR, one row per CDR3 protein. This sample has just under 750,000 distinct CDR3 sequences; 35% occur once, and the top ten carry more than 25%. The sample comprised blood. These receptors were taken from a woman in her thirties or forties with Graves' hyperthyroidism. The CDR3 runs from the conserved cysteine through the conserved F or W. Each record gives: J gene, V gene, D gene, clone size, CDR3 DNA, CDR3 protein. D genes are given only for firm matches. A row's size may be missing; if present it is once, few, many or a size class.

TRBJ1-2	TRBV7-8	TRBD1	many	TGTGCCAGCAGCTTATGGGCAGGGGGCGGGAATGGCTACACCTTC	CASSLWAGGGNGYTF
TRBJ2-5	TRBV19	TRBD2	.	TGTGCCAGTAGTACACTAGCGGGGAGAAAGACCCAGTACTTC	CASSTLAGRKTQYF
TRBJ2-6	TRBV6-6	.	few	TGTGCCAGCAGATTCTACCTCGACAGTCCCTTAGGGGGGGCCAACGTCCTGACTTTC	CASRFYLDSPLGGANVLTF
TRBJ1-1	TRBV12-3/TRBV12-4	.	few	TGTGCCAGCAGTTATGGGGGCCCGAACACTGAAGCTTTCTTT	CASSYGGPNTEAFF
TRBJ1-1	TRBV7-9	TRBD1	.	TGTGCCAGCAGCCACCGGGACAGGGCAAAAGCTTTCTTT	CASSHRDRAKAFF
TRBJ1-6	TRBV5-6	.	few	TGTGCCAGCAGCTTGCGGCAGGGGCTCTCACCCCTCCACTTT	CASSLRQGLSPLHF
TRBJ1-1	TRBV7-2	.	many	TGTGCCAGCAGCTTAGTGGCTAAGAATCACACTGAAGCTTTCTTT	CASSLVAKNHTEAFF
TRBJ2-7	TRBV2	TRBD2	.	TGTGCCAGCAGTGGACTAGCGGAAGGCTTCTACGAGCAGTACTTC	CASSGLAEGFYEQYF
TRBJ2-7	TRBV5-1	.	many	TGCGCCAGCAGCTTGGTGGGACATCAATACGAGCAGTACTTC	CASSLVGHQYEQYF
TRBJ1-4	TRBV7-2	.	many	TGTGCCAGCAGCACGCAAACGACGGAGGAAAAACTGTTTTTT	CASSTQTTEEKLFF
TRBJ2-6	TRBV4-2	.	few	TGTGCCAGCAGCCCCCCCCTGTACAGGGGGGCCAACGTCCTGACTTTC	CASSPPLYRGANVLTF
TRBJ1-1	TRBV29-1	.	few	TGCAGCGTTGGAGAATGGGGGAACACTGAAGCTTTCTTT	CSVGEWGNTEAFF
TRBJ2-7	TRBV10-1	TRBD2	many	TGCGCCAGCAGTGAATCTCTCGGACTAGCAAGCTCCTACGAGCAGTACTTC	CASSESLGLASSYEQYF
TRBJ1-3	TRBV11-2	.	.	TGTGCCAGCAGCTACGGACCGACAGATCTCTCTGGAAACACCATATATTTT	CASSYGPTDLSGNTIYF
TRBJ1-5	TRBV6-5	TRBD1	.	TGTGCCAGCAGGCGGGACAGGGGTTATCAGCCCCAGCATTTT	CASRRDRGYQPQHF
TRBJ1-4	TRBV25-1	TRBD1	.	TGTGCCAGCAGTTCGTCACAGGGGGCAAGGGAAAAACTGTTTTTT	CASSSSQGAREKLFF
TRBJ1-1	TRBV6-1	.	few	TGTGCCAGCAGTGAAGCTGACACTGAAGCTTTCTTT	CASSEADTEAFF
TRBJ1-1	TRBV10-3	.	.	TGTGCCATCAGTGAGGCCAGGGAGACTGAAGCTTTCTTT	CAISEARETEAFF
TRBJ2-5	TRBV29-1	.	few	TGCAGCGTTGACGGTGTCACTGCGGGAGAGACCCAGTACTTC	CSVDGVTAGETQYF
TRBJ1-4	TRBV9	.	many	TGTGCCAGCAGCCCCAGAGAGAGGGAAAAACTGTTTTTT	CASSPREREKLFF
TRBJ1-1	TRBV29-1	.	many	TGCAGCGTTGATGACAGCGGGGACACTGAAGCTTTCTTT	CSVDDSGDTEAFF
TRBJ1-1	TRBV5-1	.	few	TGCGCCAGCAGCTCGGAGGACAGTTTGAACACTGAAGCTTTCTTT	CASSSEDSLNTEAFF
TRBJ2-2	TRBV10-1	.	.	TGCGCCAGCAGTGAGTCCTTTGGGGCCGGGGAGCTGTTTTTT	CASSESFGAGELFF
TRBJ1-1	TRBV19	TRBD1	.	TGTGCCTGGACAGGGTTCGACACTGAAGCTTTCTTT	CAWTGFDTEAFF
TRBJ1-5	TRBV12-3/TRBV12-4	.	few	TGTGCCAGCAGCCCCTCTAGCCAGGCTGATCAGCCCCAGCATTTT	CASSPSSQADQPQHF
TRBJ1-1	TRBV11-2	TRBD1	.	TGTGCCAGCAGTTTTGCGGACAGGGGTTCTTTCTTT	CASSFADRGSFF
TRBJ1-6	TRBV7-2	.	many	TGTGCCAGCAGCTTATGGTCCGGGGCGTCAGATAATTCACCCCTCCACTTT	CASSLWSGASDNSPLHF
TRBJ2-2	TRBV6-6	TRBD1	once	TGTGCCAGCAGTTACTGGACAGGGGGCGGCGGGGAGCTGTTTTTT	CASSYWTGGGGELFF
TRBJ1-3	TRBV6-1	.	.	TGTGCCAGCAGGGCCTCTGGAAGCACCATATATTTT	CASRASGSTIYF
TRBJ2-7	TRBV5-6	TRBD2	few	TGTGCCAGCAGCGGGCCTAGCGGCACTGCCTACGAGCAGTACTTC	CASSGPSGTAYEQYF
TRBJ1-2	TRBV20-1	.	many	TGCAGTGCTAGAGATCTGACGCAGAATGGCTACACCTTC	CSARDLTQNGYTF
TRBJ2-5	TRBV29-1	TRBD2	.	TGCAGCCAATTAGCGGGAGGAGAGACCCAGTACTTC	CSQLAGGETQYF
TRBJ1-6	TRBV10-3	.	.	TGTGCCATCCGGGGTGGTAATTCACCCCTCCACTTT	CAIRGGNSPLHF
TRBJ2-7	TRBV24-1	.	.	TGTGCCACCAGTGATTTCGGAGACGAGCAGTACTTC	CATSDFGDEQYF
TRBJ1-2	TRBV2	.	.	TGTGCCAGCGGACTAGGGGGACTTCTCGGTGGCTACACCTTC	CASGLGGLLGGYTF
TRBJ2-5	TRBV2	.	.	TGTGCCAGCAGTGACAGGGGAAATCAGCCCCAGTACTTC	CASSDRGNQPQYF
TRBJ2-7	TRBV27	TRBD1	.	TGTGCCAGCAGTTTAATGGGACAGGGATCTCCGAACGAGCAGTACTTC	CASSLMGQGSPNEQYF
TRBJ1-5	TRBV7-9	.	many	TGTGCCAGCAGCTCAGCGGGGAGCAATCAGCCCCAGCATTTT	CASSSAGSNQPQHF
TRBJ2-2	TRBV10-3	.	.	TGTGCCATCAGTGAGCCAGGACTGGCCGGGGAGCTGTTTTTT	CAISEPGLAGELFF
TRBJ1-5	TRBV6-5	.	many	TGTGCCAGCAGTTACTCATTGAATTATCAGCCCCAGCATTTT	CASSYSLNYQPQHF
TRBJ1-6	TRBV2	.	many	TGTGCCAGCAGTGGTCGGAACTATAATTCACCCCTCCACTTT	CASSGRNYNSPLHF
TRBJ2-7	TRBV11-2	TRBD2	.	TGTGCCAGCAGTTTATTCTTCTTGGGGGGGAACGAGTACGAGCAGTACTTC	CASSLFFLGGNEYEQYF
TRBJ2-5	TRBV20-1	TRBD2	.	TGCAGTGCTATAAGCGGGGGCCTCCAAGAGACCCAGTACTTC	CSAISGGLQETQYF
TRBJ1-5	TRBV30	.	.	TGTGCCTGGAGTGACACCTATCAGCCCCAGCATTTT	CAWSDTYQPQHF
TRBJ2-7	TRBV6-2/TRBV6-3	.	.	TGTGCCAGCAGTAGATCCAGGGTTAGGAGCAATGAGCAGTACTTC	CASSRSRVRSNEQYF
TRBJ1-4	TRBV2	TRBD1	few	TGTGCCAGCAGCTCGACAGGGGCCCCATCTAGGGAACTGTTTTTT	CASSSTGAPSRELFF
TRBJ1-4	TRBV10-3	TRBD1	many	TGTGCCACCGGAGGGACAGGGGGGGCGGAAAAACTGTTTTTT	CATGGTGGAEKLFF
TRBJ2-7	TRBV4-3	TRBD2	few	TGCGCCAGCAGCCGAGAAGCGGGGGGACGCTACGAGCAGTACTTC	CASSREAGGRYEQYF
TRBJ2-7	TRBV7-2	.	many	TGTGCCAGCAGCTTCAGGGTCGGGTCAAGCTACGAGCAGTACTTC	CASSFRVGSSYEQYF
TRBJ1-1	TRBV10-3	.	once	TGTGCCATCAGTGGACAGGAAAGGAAAGCTTTCTTT	CAISGQERKAFF
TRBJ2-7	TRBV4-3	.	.	TGCGCCAGCAGCGACGACCGAACCTACGAGCAGTACTTC	CASSDDRTYEQYF
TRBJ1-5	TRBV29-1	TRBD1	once	TGCAGCGTTCGGCAGGGACAGGGGTACGATCAGCCCCAGCATTTT	CSVRQGQGYDQPQHF